The present T cell receptor beta chain was sequenced within a study of T cell changes during pregnancy in multiple sclerosis. TCRdb keeps only in-frame clones here, not all; method: immunoSEQ multiplex PCR. The repertoire holds 40,000 or so clones, with about nine tenths as singletons. The sequencing used CD8+ T cells from peripheral blood mononuclear cells, collected in the second trimester of pregnancy. The TCR comes from a female donor with multiple sclerosis, enrolled in a pregnancy study.

Here the CDR3 reads CASSPVGTGGYEQYF. DNA for the CDR3: TGTGCCAGCAGCCCCGTAGGGACAGGGGGCTACGAGCAGTACTTC. The V gene is TRBV9, the J gene TRBJ2-7; 11 nucleotides match TRBD1. CDR1 and CDR2 (germline): SGDLS, YYNGEE. The CDR3 totals 15 residues. V trimming: 4 bases; J trimming: 3 bases; junction bases outside the gene matches: 6.